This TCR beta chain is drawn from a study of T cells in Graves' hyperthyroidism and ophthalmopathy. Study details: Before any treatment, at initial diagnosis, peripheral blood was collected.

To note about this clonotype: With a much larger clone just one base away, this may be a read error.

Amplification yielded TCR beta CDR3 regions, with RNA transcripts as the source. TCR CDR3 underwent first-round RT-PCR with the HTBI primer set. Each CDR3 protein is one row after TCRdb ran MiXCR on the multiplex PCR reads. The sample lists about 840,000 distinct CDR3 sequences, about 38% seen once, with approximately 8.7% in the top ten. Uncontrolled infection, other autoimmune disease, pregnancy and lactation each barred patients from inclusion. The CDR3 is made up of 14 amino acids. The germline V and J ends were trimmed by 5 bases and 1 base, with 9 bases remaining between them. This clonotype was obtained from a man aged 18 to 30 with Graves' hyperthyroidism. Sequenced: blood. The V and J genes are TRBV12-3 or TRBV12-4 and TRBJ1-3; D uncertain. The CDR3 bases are TGTGCCAGCAGTCCCCCGGAGTCTGGAAACACCATATATTTT. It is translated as CASSPPESGNTIYF.